This TCR beta chain was sequenced during a study of metastatic and nonmetastatic thyroid tumors. Across the study: Both malignant and benign thyroid patients supplied peripheral blood and tumor or nodule tissue samples, across which the repertoires of these patients were then compared.

This clone has a handful of counts. No antigen is known for it. How the authors handled the data: Building a distant-metastasis classifier for papillary thyroid cancer drew on CDR3 differences across clinicopathological groups. MiXCR was used by TCRdb to re-call the PCR reads. Here the V and J calls rest on TCRdb's processing, not on the authors' analysis. The table lists 20,000 to 25,000 clones, approximately 15% of them singletons. Whole-study findings and limits: A significant increase in TCR beta diversity was reportedly seen in malignant thyroid tumors relative to benign nodules, in blood and tumor.

All patients were untreated before thyroid surgery. This CDR3 contains 16 residues. V lost 3 bases and J lost 1, with 14 bases in between. Input material: tumor tissue. The chain joins TRBV12-3 or TRBV12-4 to TRBJ2-3; D perhaps matches TRBD2 (6 bases). The receptor was derived from a female donor with papillary thyroid cancer or a benign thyroid nodule (not recorded which). Some clones in this sample may be carry-over from other donors' samples. CDR3 sequence: CASSLGGGGGTDTQYF. DNA for the CDR3: TGTGCCAGCAGTTTGGGGGGTGGCGGGGGCACAGATACGCAGTATTTT.